A few counts support the clone carrying this T cell receptor (beta chain). This sample was included in a study of patients and donors after allogeneic stem cell transplantation. TCRdb fed the RT-PCR reads into MiXCR, producing one record per CDR3 protein. The sample has about 72,000 distinct CDR3 sequences; 26% are singletons. V was cut by 1 base and J by 2 bases, with 13 bases left in between. This CDR3 contains 16 residues. Germline V gives CDR1 LGHNA, CDR2 YSLEER. This chain uses TRBV4-3 with TRBJ2-3; D remains unclear. The specimen was blood, either unsorted or a sorted T cell fraction (not recorded which). This TCR derives from a human donor who was either an allogeneic HSCT recipient or a stem cell or donor lymphocyte infusion donor (not recorded which). It is not recorded whose cells these are; they may come from a transplant donor. The CDR3 region has the DNA TGCGCCAGCAGCCAAGTAGTCGACTCTAACACAGATACGCAGTATTTT. It specifies CASSQVVDSNTDTQYF.